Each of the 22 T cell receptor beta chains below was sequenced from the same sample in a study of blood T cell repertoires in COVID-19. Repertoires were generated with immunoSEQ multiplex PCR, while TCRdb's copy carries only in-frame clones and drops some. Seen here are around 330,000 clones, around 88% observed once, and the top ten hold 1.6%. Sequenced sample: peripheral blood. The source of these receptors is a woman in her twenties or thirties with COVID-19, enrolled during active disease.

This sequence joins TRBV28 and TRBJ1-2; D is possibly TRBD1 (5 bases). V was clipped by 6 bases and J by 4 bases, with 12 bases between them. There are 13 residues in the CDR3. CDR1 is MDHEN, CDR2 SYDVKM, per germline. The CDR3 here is CASRKDSVYGYTF. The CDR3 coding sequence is TGTGCCAGCAGGAAAGACAGCGTCTATGGCTACACCTTC.

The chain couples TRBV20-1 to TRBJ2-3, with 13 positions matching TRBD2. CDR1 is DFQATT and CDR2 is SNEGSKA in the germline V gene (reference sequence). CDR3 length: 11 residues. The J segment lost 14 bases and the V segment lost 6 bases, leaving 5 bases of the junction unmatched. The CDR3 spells CSARTSGGGYF. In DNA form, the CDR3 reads TGCAGTGCCAGGACTAGCGGGGGTGGGTATTTT.

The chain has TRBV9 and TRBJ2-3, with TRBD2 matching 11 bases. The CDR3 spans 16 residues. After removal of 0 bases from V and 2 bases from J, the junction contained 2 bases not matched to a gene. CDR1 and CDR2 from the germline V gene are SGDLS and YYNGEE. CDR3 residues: CASSVVGLAVTDTQYF. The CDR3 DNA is TGTGCCAGCAGCGTAGTGGGACTAGCGGTCACAGATACGCAGTATTTT. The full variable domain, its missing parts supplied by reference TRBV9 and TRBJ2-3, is DSGVTQTPKHLITATGQRVTLRCSPRSGDLSVYWYQQSLDQGLQFLIQYYNGEERAKGNILERFSAQQFPDLHSELNLSSLELGDSALYFCASSVVGLAVTDTQYFGPGTRLTVL.

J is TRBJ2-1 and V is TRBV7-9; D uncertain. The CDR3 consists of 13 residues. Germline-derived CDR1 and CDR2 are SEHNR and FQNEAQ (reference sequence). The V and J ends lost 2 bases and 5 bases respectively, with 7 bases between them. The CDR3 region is CASSLPSDNEQFF. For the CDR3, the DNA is TGTGCCAGCAGCTTACCCTCGGACAATGAGCAGTTCTTC.

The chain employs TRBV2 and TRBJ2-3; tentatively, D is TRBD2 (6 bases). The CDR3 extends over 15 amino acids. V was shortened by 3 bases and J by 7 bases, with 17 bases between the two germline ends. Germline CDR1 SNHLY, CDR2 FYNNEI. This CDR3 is CASSDRSGFRNTQYF. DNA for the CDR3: TGTGCCAGCAGTGACAGGAGCGGGTTTCGGAATACGCAGTATTTT.

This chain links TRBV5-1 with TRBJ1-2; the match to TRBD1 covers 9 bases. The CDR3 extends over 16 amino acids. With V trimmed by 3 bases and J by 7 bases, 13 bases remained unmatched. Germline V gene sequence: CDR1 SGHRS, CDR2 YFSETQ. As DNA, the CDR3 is TGCGCCAGCAGCTATGACGCCGGGACAGGGAAATCTGGCTACACCTTC. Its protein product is CASSYDAGTGKSGYTF.

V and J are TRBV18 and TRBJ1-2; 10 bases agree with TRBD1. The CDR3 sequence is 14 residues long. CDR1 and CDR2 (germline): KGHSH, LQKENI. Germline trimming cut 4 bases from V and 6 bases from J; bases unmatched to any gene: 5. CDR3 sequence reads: CASSLGQGRDGYTF. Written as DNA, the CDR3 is TGTGCCAGCTCACTGGGACAGGGGAGAGATGGCTACACCTTC.

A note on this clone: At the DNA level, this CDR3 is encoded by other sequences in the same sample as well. This CDR3 reads CASSLRGSTEAFF. DNA of the CDR3: TGTGCCAGCAGCTTGAGGGGGAGCACTGAAGCTTTCTTT. This chain uses TRBV5-6 with TRBJ1-1, with D perhaps TRBD1 (6 bases). Germline-derived CDR1 and CDR2 are SGHDT and YYEEEE. The ends were cut back, 1 base at V and 4 bases at J, with 8 bases in the middle. The CDR3 runs 13 residues.

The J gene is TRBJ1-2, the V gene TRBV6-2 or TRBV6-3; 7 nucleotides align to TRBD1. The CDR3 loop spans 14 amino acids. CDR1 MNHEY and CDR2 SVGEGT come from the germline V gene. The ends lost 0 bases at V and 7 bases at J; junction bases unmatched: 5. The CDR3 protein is CASSYSGQYGGYTF. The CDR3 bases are TGTGCCAGCAGTTACTCGGGACAGTACGGTGGCTACACCTTC.

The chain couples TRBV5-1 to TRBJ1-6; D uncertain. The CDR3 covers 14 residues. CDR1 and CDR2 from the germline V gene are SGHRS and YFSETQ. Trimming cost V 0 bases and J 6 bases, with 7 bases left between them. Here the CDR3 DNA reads TGCGCCAGCAGCTTGGGTCAGATTAATTCACCCCTCCACTTT. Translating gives CASSLGQINSPLHF. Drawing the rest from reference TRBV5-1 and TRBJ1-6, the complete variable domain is KAGVTQTPRYLIKTRGQQVTLSCSPISGHRSVSWYQQTPGQGLQFLFEYFSETQRNKGNFPGRFSGRQFSNSRSEMNVSTLELGDSALYLCASSLGQINSPLHFGNGTRLTVT.

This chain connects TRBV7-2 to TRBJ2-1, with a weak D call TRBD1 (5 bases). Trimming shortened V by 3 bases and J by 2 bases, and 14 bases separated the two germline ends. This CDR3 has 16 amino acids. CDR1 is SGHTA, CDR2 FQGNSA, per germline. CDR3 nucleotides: TGTGCCAGCAGCTTGTTAGGGGCAAGGCCCTACAATGAGCAGTTCTTC. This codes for CASSLLGARPYNEQFF.

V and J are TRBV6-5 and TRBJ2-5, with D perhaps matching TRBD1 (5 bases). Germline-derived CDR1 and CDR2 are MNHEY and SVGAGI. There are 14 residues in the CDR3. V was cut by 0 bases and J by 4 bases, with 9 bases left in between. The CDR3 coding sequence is TGTGCCAGCAGTTACTCGGCAGGGCGAGAGACCCAGTACTTC. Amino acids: CASSYSAGRETQYF.

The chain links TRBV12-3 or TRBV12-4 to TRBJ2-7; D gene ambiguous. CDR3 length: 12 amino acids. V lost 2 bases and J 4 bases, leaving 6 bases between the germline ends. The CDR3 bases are TGTGCCAGCAGTTTATCCATGTACGAGCAGTACTTC. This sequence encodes CASSLSMYEQYF.

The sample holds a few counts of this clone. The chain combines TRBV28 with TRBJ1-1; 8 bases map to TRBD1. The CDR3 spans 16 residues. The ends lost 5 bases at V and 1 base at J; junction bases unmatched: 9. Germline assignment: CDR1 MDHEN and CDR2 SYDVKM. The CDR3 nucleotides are TGTGCCAGCAGTCCCAACAGGGGGTTGACGAACACTGAAGCTTTCTTT. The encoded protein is CASSPNRGLTNTEAFF.

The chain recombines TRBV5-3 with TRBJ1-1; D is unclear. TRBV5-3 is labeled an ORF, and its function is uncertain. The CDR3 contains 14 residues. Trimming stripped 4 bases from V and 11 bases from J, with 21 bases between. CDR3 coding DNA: TGTGCCAGAAGCAAAACCGATGGGCGCGGGATGGCTTTCTTT. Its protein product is CARSKTDGRGMAFF.

The CDR3 sequence is CASSPGPPGEYQPQHF. The CDR3 coding sequence is TGTGCCAGCTCACCAGGACCCCCCGGGGAATATCAGCCCCAGCATTTT. The chain links TRBV18 to TRBJ1-5; D is undetermined. CDR3 length: 16 amino acids. In germline, CDR1 is KGHSH, CDR2 LQKENI. V gave up 2 bases and J gave up 5 bases, with 16 bases separating them.

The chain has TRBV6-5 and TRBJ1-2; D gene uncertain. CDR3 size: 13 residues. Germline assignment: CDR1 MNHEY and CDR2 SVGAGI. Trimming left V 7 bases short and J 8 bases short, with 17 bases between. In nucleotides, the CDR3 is TGTGCCAGCACCATCTCCCGGGGTAGGGGCTACACCTTC. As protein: CASTISRGRGYTF.

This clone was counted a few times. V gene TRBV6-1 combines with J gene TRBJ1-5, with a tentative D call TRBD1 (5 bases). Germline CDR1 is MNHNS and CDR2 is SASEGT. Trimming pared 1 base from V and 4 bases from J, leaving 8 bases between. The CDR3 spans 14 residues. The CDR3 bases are TGTGCCAGCAGTGAAGGGGGGGAGAATCAGCCCCAGCATTTT. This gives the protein CASSEGGENQPQHF.

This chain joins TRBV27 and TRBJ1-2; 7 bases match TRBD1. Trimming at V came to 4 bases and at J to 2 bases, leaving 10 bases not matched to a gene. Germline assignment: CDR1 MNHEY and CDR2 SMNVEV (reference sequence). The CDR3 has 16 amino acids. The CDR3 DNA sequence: TGTGCCAGCAGTTCGAAACCCAGGGGGATAAACTATGGCTACACCTTC. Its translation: CASSSKPRGINYGYTF.

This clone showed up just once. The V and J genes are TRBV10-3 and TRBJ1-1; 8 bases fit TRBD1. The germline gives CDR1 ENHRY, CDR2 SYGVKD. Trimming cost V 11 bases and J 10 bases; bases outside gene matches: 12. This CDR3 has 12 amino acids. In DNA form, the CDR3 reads TGTGCCGCACGGGGACAGGAAAAATCAGCTTTCTTT. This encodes CAARGQEKSAFF.

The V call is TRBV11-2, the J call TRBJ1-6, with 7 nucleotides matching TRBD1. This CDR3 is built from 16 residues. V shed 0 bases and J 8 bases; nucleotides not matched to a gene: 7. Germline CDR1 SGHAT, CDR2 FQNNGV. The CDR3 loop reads CASSLDETGFYSPLHF. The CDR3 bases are TGTGCCAGCAGCTTAGATGAGACAGGGTTCTATTCACCCCTCCACTTT.

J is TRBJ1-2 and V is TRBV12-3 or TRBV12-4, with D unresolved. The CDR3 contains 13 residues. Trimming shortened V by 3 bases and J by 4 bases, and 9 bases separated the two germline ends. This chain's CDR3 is CASSFSGRYGYTF. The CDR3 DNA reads TGTGCCAGCAGTTTTTCGGGTCGCTATGGCTACACCTTC.